This TCR beta chain was captured in a study of molecular identifiers for immune sequencing clone quantification. Study at large: In replicates, RNA taken from 20,000 or 100,000 naive CD8 cells was divided five ways, and four portions underwent sequencing. Broader study findings: Barcode-sharing identical TCR molecules could underestimate highly expanded clone sizes.

MiXCR, applied by TCRdb to the PCR reads, yields one record per CDR3 protein. The sample lists 60,000 to 70,000 distinct CDR3 sequences; less than 20% were seen once. The CDR3 covers 16 residues. Germline V gene sequence: CDR1 LGHNA, CDR2 YNFKEQ. The V gene end was trimmed by 2 bases and the J gene end by 7 bases; junction bases not matched to a gene: 13. The sample holds many counts of this clonotype. Its antigen is as yet unknown. The V and J genes are TRBV4-2 and TRBJ2-7; 8 positions agree with TRBD2. Sequences were obtained from naive CD8+ T cells from blood, with Jurkat cell RNA spiked in. The subset denotes: FACS-sorted CD8+CD4-CCR7+CD45RA+ naive T cells. The sequence was collected from a human donor in good health. Some libraries in this study had Jurkat cell RNA spiked in. The CDR3 sequence is CASSQLTSGVSWEQYF. CDR3 bases: TGTGCCAGCAGCCAACTTACTAGCGGAGTGTCGTGGGAGCAGTACTTC.